This note documents a single TCR beta chain sequence. The count of this clone is one. No antigen is known for it. The input lacks base qualities; no much larger clone sits a single base away. The data belong to a study of shared clonotypes between healthy human individuals (dated by TCRdb to the early 2020s). Some background on the complete study: The cohort comprised two women and three men aged 18 to 49 years. To estimate repertoire size and how much clonotype sharing occurs between individuals, the study deeply sequenced the blood TCR repertoires of several healthy adults. To increase sequencing depth and limit assay-specific biases, different laboratories used diverse techniques to prepare libraries and sequence TCR repertoires. Between about 0.94 and 8.9 billion PBMCs per donor were obtained by leukapheresis. General study outcomes and caveats: Because the study included a small number of donors, the genetic and exposure-history diversity represented was limited. Based on pairwise subsampling, the degree of clonotype sharing among donors was expected to be affected by sequencing depth. Sampling was restricted to blood, and TCR repertoires in tissues likely differ from the TCR repertoires found in blood.

Using the deep immunoSEQ assay, multiplex PCR amplified TCR CDR3 regions from genomic DNA. Extracted genomic DNA from each cell subset was spread evenly across all wells of several immunoSEQ 96-well plates, with each plate serving as a replicate. For unsorted PBMC, 250 to 350 ng of genomic DNA, equivalent to 25,000 to 35,000 T cell genomes, went into each replicate PCR. Ten immunoSEQ deep assay plates were used to sequence the unsorted PBMC genomic DNA. The purified libraries were quantified using a Qubit 3.0 fluorometer, sized with a Bioanalyzer 2100, and then quantified again using the KAPA Library Quantification kit. Each immunoSEQ 96-well plate was sequenced on its own single-read 150-cycle Illumina NextSeq 550 flow cell. The source study handled its data this way. Because the immunoSEQ output held only junctional sequences and lacked quality scores, the filtering could not match the filtering applied to full-length reads. Sequences were annotated with PyIR, a Python wrapper for IgBLAST v1.9, and V/J genes and CDR3 were assigned using IMGT germline references. Reads with weak V/J assignments (E-value above 1e-6), missing CDR3, stop codons, out-of-frame junctions, or ambiguous translated residues were removed. V3J clonotypes were defined as sequences sharing an identical inferred V gene, J gene, and CDR3 amino acid sequence. Percentage overlap between repertoires was computed as shared unique clonotypes divided by the size of the smaller repertoire. Repertoire richness was assessed with RTK rarefaction, the Chao1 estimator, and Recon v2.1 estimates of unobserved clonotypes. Here the immuneACCESS table is served through TCRdb, limited to in-frame sequences with V and J called. Missing clones are a known gap in these copies; in checked studies unresolved V genes cover under half, and the rest lacks a known reason. V and J calls and clone size are copied from that table; D and trimming were computed from the DNA. Within this sample are a few hundred thousand clones, with 60% to 80% of them counted one time only. The top ten hold about 12% of the sample.

Reading from cysteine to phenylalanine, the CDR3 counts 16 amino acids. The CDR3 DNA has 48 bases and is translated from base 1. CDR1 is given as MDHEN and CDR2 as SYDVKM, both from the germline V gene. V sheds 5 bases and J sheds 5 bases, leaving 21 bases between their ends. The donors were healthy, HIV-negative adults who had no recently reported acute infections or vaccinations. Every donor was a Caucasian adult residing in Nashville, Tennessee, USA. For unsorted samples, 80 million to 100 million PBMCs were counted, and genomic DNA was extracted using the QIAamp DNA Blood Mini kit. After blood collection by leukapheresis, PBMCs were isolated using Ficoll-Histopaque density gradient centrifugation and then cryopreserved in the vapor phase of liquid nitrogen.

The sequencing input was PBMCs. This clonotype originated in a middle-aged woman in good health. Some clones in this sample may be carry-over from other donors' samples. The chain joins TRBV28 to TRBJ1-1; too little of a D gene remains to name it. This receptor has the CDR3 CASSLTPPGSLTEAFF. The nucleotide sequence is TGTGCCAGCAGTCTAACCCCTCCGGGCAGCTTGACTGAAGCTTTCTTT.